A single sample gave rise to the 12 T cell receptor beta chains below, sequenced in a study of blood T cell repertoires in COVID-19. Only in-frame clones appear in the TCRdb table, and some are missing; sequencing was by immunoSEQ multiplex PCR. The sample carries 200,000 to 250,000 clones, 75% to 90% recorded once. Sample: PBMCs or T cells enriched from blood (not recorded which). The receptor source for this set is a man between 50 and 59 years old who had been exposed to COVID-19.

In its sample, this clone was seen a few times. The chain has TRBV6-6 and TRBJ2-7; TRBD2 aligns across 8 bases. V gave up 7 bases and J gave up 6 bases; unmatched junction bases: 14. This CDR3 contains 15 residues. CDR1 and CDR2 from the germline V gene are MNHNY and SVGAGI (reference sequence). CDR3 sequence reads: CASNKGDGRASEQYV. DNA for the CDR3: TGTGCCAGCAATAAAGGTGACGGGAGGGCCTCCGAGCAGTACGTC.

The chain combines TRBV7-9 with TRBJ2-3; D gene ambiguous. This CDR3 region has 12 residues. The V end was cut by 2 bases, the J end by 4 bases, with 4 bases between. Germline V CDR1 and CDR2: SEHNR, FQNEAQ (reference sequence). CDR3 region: CASSLRPDTQYF. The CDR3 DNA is TGTGCCAGCAGCTTACGTCCAGATACGCAGTATTTT.

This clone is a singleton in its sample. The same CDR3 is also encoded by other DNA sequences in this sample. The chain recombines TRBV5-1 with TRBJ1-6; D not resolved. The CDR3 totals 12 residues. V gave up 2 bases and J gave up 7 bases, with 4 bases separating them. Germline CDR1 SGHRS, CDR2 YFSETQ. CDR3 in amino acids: CASSLQNSPLHF. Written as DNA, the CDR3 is TGCGCCAGCAGCTTACAAAATTCACCCCTCCACTTT.

This chain's CDR3 is CASSLGPRNPNTEAFF. In nucleotides, the CDR3 is TGCGCCAGCAGCTTGGGGCCCCGAAACCCGAACACTGAAGCTTTCTTT. The chain uses TRBV5-1 and TRBJ1-1, with D unclear. The CDR3 loop spans 16 amino acids. V was pared by 0 bases and J by 1 base, with 13 bases between. Germline-derived CDR1 and CDR2 are SGHRS and YFSETQ.

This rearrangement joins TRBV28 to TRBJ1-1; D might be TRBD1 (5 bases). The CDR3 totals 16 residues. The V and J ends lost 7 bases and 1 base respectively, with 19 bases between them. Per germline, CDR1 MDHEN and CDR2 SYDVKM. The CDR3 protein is CASIATLGGRNTEAFF. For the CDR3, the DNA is TGTGCCAGCATCGCGACACTCGGGGGACGGAACACTGAAGCTTTCTTT.

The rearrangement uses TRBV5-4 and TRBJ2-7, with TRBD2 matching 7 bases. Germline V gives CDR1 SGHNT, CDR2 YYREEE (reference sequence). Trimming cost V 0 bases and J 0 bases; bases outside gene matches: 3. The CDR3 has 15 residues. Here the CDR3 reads CASSLGGGGSYEQYF. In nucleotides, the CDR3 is TGTGCCAGCAGCTTGGGGGGCGGGGGCTCCTACGAGCAGTACTTC.

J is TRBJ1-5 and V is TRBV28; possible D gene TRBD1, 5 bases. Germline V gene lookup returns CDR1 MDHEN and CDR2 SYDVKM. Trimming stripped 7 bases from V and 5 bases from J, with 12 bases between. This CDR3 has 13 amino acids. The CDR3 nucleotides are TGTGCCAGCACCTCCGGGGGGGATCAGCCCCAGCATTTT. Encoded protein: CASTSGGDQPQHF.

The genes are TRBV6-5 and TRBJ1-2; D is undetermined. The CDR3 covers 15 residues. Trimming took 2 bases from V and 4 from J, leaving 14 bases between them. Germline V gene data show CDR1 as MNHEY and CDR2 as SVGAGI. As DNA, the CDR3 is TGTGCCAGCAGTTACGGCGCATCGGGGATCTATGGCTACACCTTC. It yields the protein CASSYGASGIYGYTF.

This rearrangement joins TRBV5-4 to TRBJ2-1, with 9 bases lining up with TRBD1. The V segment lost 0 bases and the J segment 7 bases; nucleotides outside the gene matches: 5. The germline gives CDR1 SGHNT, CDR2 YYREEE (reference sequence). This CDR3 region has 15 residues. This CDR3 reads CASSLAGTGRNEQFF. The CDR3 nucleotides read TGTGCCAGCAGCTTGGCGGGGACAGGGCGGAATGAGCAGTTCTTC. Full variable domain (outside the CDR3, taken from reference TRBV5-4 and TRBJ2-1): ETGVTQSPTHLIKTRGQQVTLRCSSQSGHNTVSWYQQALGQGPQFIFQYYREEENGRGNFPPRFSGLQFPNYSSELNVNALELDDSALYLCASSLAGTGRNEQFFGPGTRLTVL.

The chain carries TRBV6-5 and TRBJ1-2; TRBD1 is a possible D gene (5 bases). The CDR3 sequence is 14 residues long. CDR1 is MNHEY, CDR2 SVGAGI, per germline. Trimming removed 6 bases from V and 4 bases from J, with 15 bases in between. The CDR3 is CASSPYQGSYGYTF. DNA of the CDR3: TGTGCCAGCAGCCCGTACCAGGGCTCCTATGGCTACACCTTC.

The CDR3 is CAISEQLAGDGEQYV. As DNA, the CDR3 is TGTGCCATCAGTGAGCAACTAGCGGGAGACGGAGAGCAGTACGTC. This rearrangement joins TRBV10-3 to TRBJ2-7, with 11 bases matching TRBD2. V lost 2 bases, J lost 7 bases, and 7 bases stayed unmatched. Germline CDR1 reads ENHRY; CDR2 reads SYGVKD. The CDR3 is made up of 15 amino acids.

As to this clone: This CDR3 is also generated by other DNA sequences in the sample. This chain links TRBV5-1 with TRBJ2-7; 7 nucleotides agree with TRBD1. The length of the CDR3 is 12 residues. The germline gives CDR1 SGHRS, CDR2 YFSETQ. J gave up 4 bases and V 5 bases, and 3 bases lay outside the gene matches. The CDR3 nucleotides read TGCGCCAGCAGTCGGGACAGTTACGAGCAGTACTTC. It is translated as CASSRDSYEQYF. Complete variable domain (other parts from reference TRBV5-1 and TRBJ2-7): KAGVTQTPRYLIKTRGQQVTLSCSPISGHRSVSWYQQTPGQGLQFLFEYFSETQRNKGNFPGRFSGRQFSNSRSEMNVSTLELGDSALYLCASSRDSYEQYFGPGTRLTVT.